Following are 11 T cell receptor beta chains from one sample sequenced in a study of glioma-infiltrating T cells after dendritic cell vaccination. Assay: immunoSEQ multiplex PCR; the TCRdb copy retains only in-frame clones and omits some. The sample shows about 100,000 clones, over 80% of them seen only once. The sample's time point: after dendritic cell vaccination, including at tumor progression/relapse. Sequenced material: blood, taken after dendritic cell vaccination. Receptor source: a human donor with glioblastoma.

This chain uses TRBV5-1 with TRBJ2-1; 16 nucleotides agree with TRBD2. The CDR3 is 17 amino acids. V gave up 5 bases and J gave up 2 bases; unmatched junction bases: 4. Germline assignment: CDR1 SGHRS and CDR2 YFSETQ. This CDR3 is CASSPGLAGGAYNEQFF. The CDR3 coding sequence is TGCGCCAGCAGTCCGGGACTAGCGGGGGGGGCCTACAATGAGCAGTTCTTC.

The rearrangement links TRBV7-6 to TRBJ2-7; D is possibly TRBD2 (5 bases). CDR3 length equals 13 residues. V was pared by 5 bases and J by 2 bases, with 10 bases between. Germline V CDR1 and CDR2: SGHVS, FNYEAQ. The CDR3 region has the DNA TGTGCCAGCAGCCTGGACGGGACCTACGAGCAGTACTTC. This encodes CASSLDGTYEQYF. The whole variable domain, filled in from reference TRBV7-6 and TRBJ2-7, reads GAGVSQSPRYKVTKRGQDVALRCDPISGHVSLYWYRQALGQGPEFLTYFNYEAQQDKSGLPNDRFSAERPEGSISTLTIQRTEQRDSAMYRCASSLDGTYEQYFGPGTRLTVT.

The count of this clone is one. The chain combines TRBV30 with TRBJ1-5; 7 bases are shared with TRBD1. After removal of 0 bases from V and 7 bases from J, the junction contained 3 bases not matched to a gene. The CDR3 extends over 13 amino acids. Germline V gives CDR1 GTSNPN, CDR2 SVGIG (reference sequence). Here the CDR3 reads CAWSVQGKQPQHF. The CDR3 bases are TGTGCCTGGAGTGTACAGGGGAAACAGCCCCAGCATTTT.

J is TRBJ2-1 and V is TRBV10-3; D not certain. Germline V gene data show CDR1 as ENHRY and CDR2 as SYGVKD. V was shortened by 4 bases and J by 2 bases, with 9 bases between the two germline ends. The CDR3 loop spans 14 amino acids. The CDR3 region has the DNA TGTGCCATCAGTGTGCCTGAGGCCTACAATGAGCAGTTCTTC. This translates into CAISVPEAYNEQFF.

The chain recombines TRBV21-1 with TRBJ2-2; TRBD2 is taken as the D call from the table, unchecked against the DNA. TRBV21-1 is a known pseudogene. The CDR3 has 16 amino acids. CDR3 amino acids: CAMPLPGTTNTGELFF. The CDR3 DNA reads as TGTGCCATGCCGCTGCCCGGGACTACTAACACCGGGGAGCTGTTTTTT.

This clone has more than one count but fewer than ten. The genes are TRBV2 and TRBJ2-7; maybe TRBD1 (5 bases). Trimming cost V 7 bases and J 1 base, with 11 bases left between them. The germline V gene has CDR1 SNHLY and CDR2 FYNNEI. The CDR3 spans 13 residues. The CDR3 DNA reads as TGTGCCAGCATGAGCAGGGCTTCCTACGAGCAGTACTTC. Its translation: CASMSRASYEQYF.

The gene calls are TRBV18 and TRBJ2-2; TRBD1 matches 7 bases. Germline lookup yields CDR1 KGHSH and CDR2 LQKENI. CDR3 length equals 16 residues. The ends lost 3 bases at V and 3 bases at J; junction bases unmatched: 7. CDR3 nucleotide sequence: TGTGCCAGCTCACCGGATCAGGGGGTGTACACCGGGGAGCTGTTTTTT. Protein product: CASSPDQGVYTGELFF.

The chain uses TRBV11-2 and TRBJ2-5; a possible D gene is TRBD2 (5 bases). The CDR3 is 15 amino acids. Germline V gene sequence: CDR1 SGHAT, CDR2 FQNNGV. V lost 5 bases and J 1 base, leaving 14 bases between the germline ends. In DNA, the CDR3 is TGTGCCAGCAGCCTCCGGACTGATATCCAAGAGACCCAGTACTTC. Encoded protein: CASSLRTDIQETQYF.

This clone occurred once. The V and J genes are TRBV2 and TRBJ2-3; 9 bases are a match to TRBD2. Germline CDR1 SNHLY, CDR2 FYNNEI. The CDR3 runs 15 residues. The V gene end was trimmed by 4 bases and the J gene end by 6 bases; junction bases not matched to a gene: 8. The chain's CDR3 is CASSVLAGGPDTQYF. DNA for the CDR3: TGTGCCAGCAGTGTCCTTGCGGGGGGGCCCGATACGCAGTATTTT.

The chain combines TRBV7-2 with TRBJ2-7; 8 nucleotides agree with TRBD1. Germline CDR1 reads SGHTA; CDR2 reads FQGNSA. The CDR3 loop spans 14 amino acids. V shed 6 bases and J 2 bases; nucleotides not matched to a gene: 6. The CDR3 here is CASSPGGTTYEQYF. The DNA of the CDR3 is TGTGCCAGCAGTCCAGGGGGCACAACCTACGAGCAGTACTTC. The full variable domain, completed using reference TRBV7-2 and TRBJ2-7, is GAGVSQSPSNKVTEKGKDVELRCDPISGHTALYWYRQSLGQGLEFLIYFQGNSAPDKSGLPSDRFSAERTGGSVSTLTIQRTQQEDSAVYLCASSPGGTTYEQYFGPGTRLTVT.

This clone was seen only a few times. This sequence joins TRBV19 and TRBJ1-2, with a weak D call TRBD1 (5 bases). This CDR3 is built from 14 residues. V lost 6 bases and J 4 bases, leaving 15 bases between the germline ends. In germline, CDR1 is LNHDA, CDR2 SQIVND (reference sequence). The CDR3 here is CASSLGQRPYGYTF. CDR3 DNA sequence: TGTGCCAGTAGCTTAGGACAACGACCCTATGGCTACACCTTC.